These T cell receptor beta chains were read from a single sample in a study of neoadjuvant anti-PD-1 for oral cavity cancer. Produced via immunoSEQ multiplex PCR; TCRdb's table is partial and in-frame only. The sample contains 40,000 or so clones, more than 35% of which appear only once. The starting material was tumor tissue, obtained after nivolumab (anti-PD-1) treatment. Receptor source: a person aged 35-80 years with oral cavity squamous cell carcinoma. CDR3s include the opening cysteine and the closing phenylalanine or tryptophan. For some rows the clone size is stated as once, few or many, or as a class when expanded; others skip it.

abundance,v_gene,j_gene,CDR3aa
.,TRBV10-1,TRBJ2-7,CASSKGQGQWEQYF
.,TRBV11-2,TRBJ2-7,CASSLFRDSEQYF
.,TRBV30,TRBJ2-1,CAWSTQTGEGDEQFF
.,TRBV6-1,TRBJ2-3,CASSEFPQGGRDTQYF
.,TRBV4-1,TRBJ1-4,CASSPALGLANEKLFF
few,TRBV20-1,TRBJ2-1,CSARVRGEQFF
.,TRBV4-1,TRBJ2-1,CASSQGYYNEQFF
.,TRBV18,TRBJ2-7,CASSGTGTSVYEQYF
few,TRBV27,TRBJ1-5,CASRIRGDSNQPQHF
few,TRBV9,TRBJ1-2,CASNTGPSYGYTF
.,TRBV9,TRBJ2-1,CASSSGAGQVMVPQFF
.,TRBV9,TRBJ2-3,CASSVEGGRSTDTQYF
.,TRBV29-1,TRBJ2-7,CSVEGGGGYEQYF
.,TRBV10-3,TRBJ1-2,CAISPTGDYGYTF
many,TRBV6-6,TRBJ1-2,CASSYRSRSLARGYTF
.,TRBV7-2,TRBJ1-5,CASSLLTGRGQPQHF
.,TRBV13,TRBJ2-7,CASSPRLGQGPYEQYF
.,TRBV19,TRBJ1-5,CASNRADQPQHF
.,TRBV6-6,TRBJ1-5,CASGGQGIKPQHF
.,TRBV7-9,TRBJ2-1,CASSPTRGRNEQFF
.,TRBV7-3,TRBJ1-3,CASSPGGGYGNTIYF
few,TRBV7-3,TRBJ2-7,CASSMDGSYEQYF
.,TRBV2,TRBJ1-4,CASNGDSPVF
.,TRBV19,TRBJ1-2,CASSGLGTEDYGYTF
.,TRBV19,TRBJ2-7,CASSTSWTSTHEQYF
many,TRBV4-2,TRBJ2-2,CASSQIMLATGELFF
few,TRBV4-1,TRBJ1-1,CASSPEWGYEAFF
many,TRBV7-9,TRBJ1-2,CASSNTGERGYTF
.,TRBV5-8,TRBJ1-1,CASSLDRGRNTEAFF
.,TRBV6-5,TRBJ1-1,CASSSTENTEAFF
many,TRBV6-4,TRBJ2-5,CASSPTGQETQYF
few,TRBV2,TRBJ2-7,CASRSSGVAYEQYF
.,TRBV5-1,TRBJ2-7,CASSLASPYEQYF
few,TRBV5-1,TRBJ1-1,CASAGQTLNTEAFF
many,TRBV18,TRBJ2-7,CASSPPMGQGYSYEQYF
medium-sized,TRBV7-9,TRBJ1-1,CASSGRGRDTEAFF
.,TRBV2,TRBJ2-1,CASRGSGRGSYNEQFF
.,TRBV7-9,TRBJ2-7,CASSTGQPWEQYF
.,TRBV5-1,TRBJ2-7,CASRDRGRREQYF
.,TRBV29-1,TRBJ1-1,CSVEEWQGAVAFF
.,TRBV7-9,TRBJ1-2,CASSLGTGAIYGYTF